This T cell receptor (beta chain) originates from a study of CD8 T cells in ankylosing spondylitis. Study-level results: Blood from ankylosing spondylitis patients appeared to carry a characteristic roughly 8-variant TCR beta motif. In peripheral blood, disease-linked CD8+ clones occurred at relatively low frequencies.

Germline loops: CDR1 SNHLY, CDR2 FYNNEI. Trimming cost V 7 bases and J 7 bases, with 13 bases left between them. The length of the CDR3 is 12 residues. This clonotype was counted ten times or more. The antigen remains undetermined. A quantitative 5'-RACE method, one with molecular barcodes, was used to make TCR beta libraries. TCRdb reanalysed the 5' RACE reads using MiXCR and keeps one entry per CDR3 protein. This table has 250,000 to 350,000 distinct CDR3 sequences, 8% appearing once. This receptor was taken from a male donor with ankylosing spondylitis. The specimen was blood, either unsorted or a sorted T cell fraction (not recorded which). The chain joins TRBV2 to TRBJ1-1, with unresolved D. The CDR3 spells CASMPAKSEAFF. As DNA, the CDR3 is TGTGCCAGCATGCCGGCGAAGAGTGAAGCTTTCTTT. Supplemented by reference TRBV2 and TRBJ1-1, the full variable domain reads EPEVTQTPSHQVTQMGQEVILRCVPISNHLYFYWYRQILGQKVEFLVSFYNNEISEKSEIFDDQFSVERPDGSNFTLKIRSTKLEDSAMYFCASMPAKSEAFFGQGTRLTVV.